Below are 13 T cell receptor beta chains sequenced from a single sample in a study of T cells after yellow fever vaccination. TCRdb re-called the 5' RACE reads with MiXCR, one entry per CDR3 protein. The sample lists some 160,000 distinct CDR3 sequences, over 7% occurring once. The specimen was CD8+ T cells sorted from PBMCs, collected 45 days after the yellow fever booster vaccination. The source is a man younger than 35 who received the YFV17D yellow fever vaccine.

V usage is TRBV5-4 and J usage is TRBJ2-3; D perhaps matches TRBD2 (6 bases). Germline-derived CDR1 and CDR2 are SGHNT and YYREEE (reference sequence). Trimming cost V 7 bases and J 1 base, with 13 bases left between them. This CDR3 comprises 14 residues. The CDR3 sequence: CASSGVRGTDTQYF. Here the CDR3 DNA reads TGTGCCAGCTCGGGGGTCCGGGGCACAGATACGCAGTATTTT.

The rearrangement joins TRBV4-3 to TRBJ2-1, with D possibly matching TRBD2 (6 bases). Germline V lookup: CDR1 LGHNA, CDR2 YSLEER. CDR3 length equals 13 residues. Between the trimmed V and J ends, which lost 1 base and 11 bases, there was a span of 12 bases. The CDR3 region is CASSQVGGPQQFF. The CDR3 DNA reads as TGCGCCAGCAGCCAAGTGGGGGGTCCCCAGCAGTTCTTC.

The genes are TRBV27 and TRBJ2-1, with D perhaps TRBD2 (6 bases). V lost 6 bases and J lost 1, with 13 bases in between. From germline, CDR1 is MNHEY and CDR2 SMNVEV (reference sequence). This CDR3 spans 15 amino acids. The CDR3 nucleotides are TGTGCCAGCAGCAGTAGGGACTTGTCCTACAATGAGCAGTTCTTC. This sequence encodes CASSSRDLSYNEQFF.

There are a few counts of this clonotype. V usage is TRBV4-3 and J usage is TRBJ2-1; D gene ambiguous. The germline V gene encodes CDR1 LGHNA and CDR2 YSLEER. The CDR3 loop spans 14 amino acids. V lost 0 bases and J 7 bases, leaving 10 bases between the germline ends. CDR3 DNA: TGCGCCAGCAGCCAAGATCCGTTAAGGAATGAGCAGTTCTTC. Translating gives CASSQDPLRNEQFF.

This chain joins TRBV2 and TRBJ1-5; D uncertain. CDR1 and CDR2 from the germline V gene are SNHLY and FYNNEI. The V end was cut by 5 bases, the J end by 0 bases, with 8 bases between. The CDR3 has 14 amino acids. The CDR3 nucleotides are TGTGCCAGCAGTCGACATTATAGCAATCAGCCCCAGCATTTT. Its translation: CASSRHYSNQPQHF.

This clonotype was seen many times. The chain uses TRBV10-3 and TRBJ2-7, with 7 bases fitting TRBD2. Per germline, CDR1 ENHRY and CDR2 SYGVKD. The CDR3 runs 13 residues. Germline trimming cut 6 bases from V and 2 bases from J; bases unmatched to any gene: 4. CDR3 in amino acids: CAISGGSTYEQYF. DNA of the CDR3: TGTGCCATCAGCGGGGGGTCAACCTACGAGCAGTACTTC.

V and J are TRBV4-1 and TRBJ1-2, with TRBD1 identical over 8 bases. Trimming took 4 bases from V and 4 from J; bases not matched to a gene: 11. The germline gives CDR1 MGHRA, CDR2 YSYEKL. The CDR3 extends over 16 amino acids. Here the CDR3 DNA reads TGCGCCAGCAGCCTCACCGTTGGACAGGGTTCCTATGGCTACACCTTC. This sequence encodes CASSLTVGQGSYGYTF.

This clonotype was seen a few times. J is TRBJ1-2 and V is TRBV29-1; 7 positions match TRBD1. Germline V CDR1 and CDR2: SQVTM, ANQGSEA. This CDR3 spans 11 amino acids. V lost 5 bases and J lost 7; bases outside the gene matches: 4. The CDR3 reads CSVWDSFGYTF. The CDR3 bases are TGCAGCGTTTGGGACAGCTTTGGCTACACCTTC.

The chain couples TRBV12-3 or TRBV12-4 to TRBJ2-3; TRBD2 matches at 11 bases. The CDR3 totals 15 residues. V trimming: 4 bases; J trimming: 4 bases; junction bases outside the gene matches: 4. The CDR3 loop is CASSSTSGAADTQYF. CDR3 sequence (DNA): TGTGCCAGCAGTTCGACTAGCGGGGCAGCAGATACGCAGTATTTT.

This clonotype was observed at least ten times. V is TRBV12-3 or TRBV12-4 and J is TRBJ2-7; 9 bases align to TRBD1. Losses at the gene ends were 7 bases for V and 2 bases for J; bases not matched to a gene: 6. CDR3 size: 14 residues. CDR3 bases: TGTGCCAGCACCCCGGGACAGGGCCCCTACGAGCAGTACTTC. Its protein is CASTPGQGPYEQYF.

This clonotype was detected ten times or more. This rearrangement joins TRBV2 to TRBJ2-7; TRBD1 matches 7 bases. The CDR3 totals 13 residues. Germline CDR1 and CDR2: SNHLY and FYNNEI. V lost 9 bases to trimming and J lost 0 bases; unmatched junction nucleotides: 5. The CDR3 coding sequence is TGTGCCAGTGAGGGGACAGCCTCCTACGAGCAGTACTTC. Protein sequence: CASEGTASYEQYF.

This clonotype was found a few times. The chain uses TRBV19 and TRBJ2-1; TRBD1 might be the D (5 bases). The V and J ends lost 5 bases and 5 bases respectively, with 13 bases between them. CDR1 and CDR2 (germline): LNHDA, SQIVND (reference sequence). The CDR3 runs to 14 residues. The DNA of the CDR3 is TGTGCCAGTAGTGCACCCCAGGGCGACAATGAGCAGTTCTTC. This gives the protein CASSAPQGDNEQFF.

This clonotype has at least ten counts. The chain combines TRBV5-1 with TRBJ2-7; 11 nucleotides agree with TRBD1. V shed 4 bases, J shed 3 bases, and the junction held 3 bases outside the gene matches. Germline V CDR1 and CDR2: SGHRS, YFSETQ. This CDR3 is built from 14 residues. The CDR3 DNA sequence: TGCGCCAGCAGCCCGGGGACAGGGGGCTACGAGCAGTACTTC. As protein: CASSPGTGGYEQYF.